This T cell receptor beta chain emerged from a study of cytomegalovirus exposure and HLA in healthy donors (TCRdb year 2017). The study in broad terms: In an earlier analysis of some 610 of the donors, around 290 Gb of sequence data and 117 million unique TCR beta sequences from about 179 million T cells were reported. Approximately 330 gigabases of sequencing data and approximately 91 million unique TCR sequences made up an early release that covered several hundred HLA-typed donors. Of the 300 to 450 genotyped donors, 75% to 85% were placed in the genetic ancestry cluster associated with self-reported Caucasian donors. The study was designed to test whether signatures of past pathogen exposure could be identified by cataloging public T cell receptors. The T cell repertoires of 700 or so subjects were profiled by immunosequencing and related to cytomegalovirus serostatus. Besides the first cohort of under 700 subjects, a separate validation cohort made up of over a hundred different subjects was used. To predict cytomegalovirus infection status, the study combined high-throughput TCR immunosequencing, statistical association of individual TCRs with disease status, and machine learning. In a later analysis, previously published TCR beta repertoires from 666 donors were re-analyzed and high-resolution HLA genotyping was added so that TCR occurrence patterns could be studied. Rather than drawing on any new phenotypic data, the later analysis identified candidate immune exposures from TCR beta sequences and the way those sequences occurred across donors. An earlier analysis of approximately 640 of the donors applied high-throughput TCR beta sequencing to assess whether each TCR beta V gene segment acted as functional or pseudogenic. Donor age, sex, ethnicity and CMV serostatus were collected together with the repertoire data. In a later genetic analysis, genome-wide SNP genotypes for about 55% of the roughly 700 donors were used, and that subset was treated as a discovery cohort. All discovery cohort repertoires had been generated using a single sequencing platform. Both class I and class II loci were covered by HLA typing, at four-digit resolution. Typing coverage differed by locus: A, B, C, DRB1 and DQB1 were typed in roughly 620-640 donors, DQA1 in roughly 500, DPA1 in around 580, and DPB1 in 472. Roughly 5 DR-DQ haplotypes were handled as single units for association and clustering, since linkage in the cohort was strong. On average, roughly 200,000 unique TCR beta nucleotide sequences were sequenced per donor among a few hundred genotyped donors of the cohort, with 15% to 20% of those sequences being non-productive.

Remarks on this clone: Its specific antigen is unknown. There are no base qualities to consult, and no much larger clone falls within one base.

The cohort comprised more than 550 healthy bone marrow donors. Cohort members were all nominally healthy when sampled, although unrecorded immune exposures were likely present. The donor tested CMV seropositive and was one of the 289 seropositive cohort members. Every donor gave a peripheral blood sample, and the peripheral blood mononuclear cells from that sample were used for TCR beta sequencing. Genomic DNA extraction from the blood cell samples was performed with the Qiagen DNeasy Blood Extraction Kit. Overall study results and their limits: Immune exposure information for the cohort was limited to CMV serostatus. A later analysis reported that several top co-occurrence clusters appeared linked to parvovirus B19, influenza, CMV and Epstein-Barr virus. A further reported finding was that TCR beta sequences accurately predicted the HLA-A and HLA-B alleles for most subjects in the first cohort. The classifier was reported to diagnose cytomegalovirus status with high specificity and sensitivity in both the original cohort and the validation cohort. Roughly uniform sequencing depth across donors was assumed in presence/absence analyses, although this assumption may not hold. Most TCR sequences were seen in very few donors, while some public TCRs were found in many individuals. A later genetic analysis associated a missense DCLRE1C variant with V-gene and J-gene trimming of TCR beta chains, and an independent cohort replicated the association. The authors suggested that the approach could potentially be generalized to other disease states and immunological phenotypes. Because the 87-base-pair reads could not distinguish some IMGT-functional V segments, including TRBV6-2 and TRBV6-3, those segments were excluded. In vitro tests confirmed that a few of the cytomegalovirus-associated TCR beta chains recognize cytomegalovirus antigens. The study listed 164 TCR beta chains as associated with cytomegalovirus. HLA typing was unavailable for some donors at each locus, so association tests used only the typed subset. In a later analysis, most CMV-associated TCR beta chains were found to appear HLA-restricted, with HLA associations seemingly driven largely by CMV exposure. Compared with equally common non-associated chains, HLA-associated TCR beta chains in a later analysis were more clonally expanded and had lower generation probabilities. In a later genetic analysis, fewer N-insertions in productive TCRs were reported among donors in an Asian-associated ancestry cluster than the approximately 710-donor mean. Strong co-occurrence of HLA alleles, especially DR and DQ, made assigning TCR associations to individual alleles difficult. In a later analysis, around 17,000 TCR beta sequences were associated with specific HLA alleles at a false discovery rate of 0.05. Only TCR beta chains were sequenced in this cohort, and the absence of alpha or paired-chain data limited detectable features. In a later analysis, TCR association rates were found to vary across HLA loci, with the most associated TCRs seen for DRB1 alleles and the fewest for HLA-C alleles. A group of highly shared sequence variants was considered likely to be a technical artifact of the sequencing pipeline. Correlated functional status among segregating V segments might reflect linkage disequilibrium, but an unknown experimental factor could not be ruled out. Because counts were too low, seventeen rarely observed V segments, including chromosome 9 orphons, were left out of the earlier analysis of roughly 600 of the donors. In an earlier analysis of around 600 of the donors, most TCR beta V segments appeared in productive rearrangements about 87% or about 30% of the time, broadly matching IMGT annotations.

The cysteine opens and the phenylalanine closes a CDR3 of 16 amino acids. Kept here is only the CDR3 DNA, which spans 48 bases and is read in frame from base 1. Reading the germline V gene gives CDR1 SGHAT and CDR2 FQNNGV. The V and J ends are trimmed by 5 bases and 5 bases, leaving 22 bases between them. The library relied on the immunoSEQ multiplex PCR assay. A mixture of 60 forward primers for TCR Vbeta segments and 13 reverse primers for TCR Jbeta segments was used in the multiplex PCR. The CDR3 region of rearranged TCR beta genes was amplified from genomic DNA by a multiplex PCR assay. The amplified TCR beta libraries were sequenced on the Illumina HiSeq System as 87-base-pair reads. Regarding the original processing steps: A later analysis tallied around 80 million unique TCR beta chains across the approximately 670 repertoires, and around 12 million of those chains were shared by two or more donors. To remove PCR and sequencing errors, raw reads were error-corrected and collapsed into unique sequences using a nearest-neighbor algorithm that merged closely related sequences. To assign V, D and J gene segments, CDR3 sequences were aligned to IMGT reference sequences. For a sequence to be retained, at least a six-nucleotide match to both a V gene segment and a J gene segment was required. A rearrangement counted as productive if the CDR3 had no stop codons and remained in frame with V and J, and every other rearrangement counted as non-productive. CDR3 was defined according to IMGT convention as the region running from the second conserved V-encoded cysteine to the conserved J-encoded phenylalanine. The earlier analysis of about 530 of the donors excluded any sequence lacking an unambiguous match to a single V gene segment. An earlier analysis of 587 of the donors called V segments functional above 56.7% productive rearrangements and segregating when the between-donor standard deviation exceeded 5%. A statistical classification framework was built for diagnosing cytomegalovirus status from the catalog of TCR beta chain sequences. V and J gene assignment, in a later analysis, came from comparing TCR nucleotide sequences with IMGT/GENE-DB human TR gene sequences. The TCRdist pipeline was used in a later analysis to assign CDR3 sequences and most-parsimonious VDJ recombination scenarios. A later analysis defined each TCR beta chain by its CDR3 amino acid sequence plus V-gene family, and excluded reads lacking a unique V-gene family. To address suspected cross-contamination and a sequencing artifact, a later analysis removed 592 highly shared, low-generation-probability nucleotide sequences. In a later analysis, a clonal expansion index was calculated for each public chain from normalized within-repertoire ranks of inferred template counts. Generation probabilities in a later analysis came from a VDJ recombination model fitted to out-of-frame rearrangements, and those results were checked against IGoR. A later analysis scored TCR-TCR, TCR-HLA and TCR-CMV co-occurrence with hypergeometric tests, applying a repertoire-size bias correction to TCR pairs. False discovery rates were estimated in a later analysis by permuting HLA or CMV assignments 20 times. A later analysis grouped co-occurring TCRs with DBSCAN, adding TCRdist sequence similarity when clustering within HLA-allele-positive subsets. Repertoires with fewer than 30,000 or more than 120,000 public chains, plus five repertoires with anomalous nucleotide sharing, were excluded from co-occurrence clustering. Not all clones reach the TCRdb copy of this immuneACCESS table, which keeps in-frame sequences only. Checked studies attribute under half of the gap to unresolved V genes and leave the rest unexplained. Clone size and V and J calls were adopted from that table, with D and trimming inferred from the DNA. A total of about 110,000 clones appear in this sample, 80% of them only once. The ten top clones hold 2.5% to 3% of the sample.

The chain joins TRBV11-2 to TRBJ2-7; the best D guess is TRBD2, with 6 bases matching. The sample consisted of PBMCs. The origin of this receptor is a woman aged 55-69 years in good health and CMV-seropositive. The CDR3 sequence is CASSRRDVAGRDEQYF. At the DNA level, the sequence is TGTGCCAGCAGCCGAAGGGACGTGGCCGGGAGAGACGAGCAGTACTTC. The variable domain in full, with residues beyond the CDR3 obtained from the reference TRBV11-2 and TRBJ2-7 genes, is EAGVAQSPRYKIIEKRQSVAFWCNPISGHATLYWYQQILGQGPKLLIQFQNNGVVDDSQLPKDRFSAERLKGVDSTLKIQPAKLEDSAVYLCASSRRDVAGRDEQYFGPGTRLTVT.